This entry lists 15 T cell receptor beta chains sequenced from one sample in a study of cytomegalovirus exposure and HLA in healthy donors. In the PCR, 60 Vbeta and 13 Jbeta primers were used. Sequencing used immunoSEQ multiplex PCR; TCRdb keeps in-frame clones, though not all of them. This sample contains 45,000 to 70,000 clones. Sample: PBMCs. The receptors were gathered from a woman aged 50 to 65 in good health and CMV-seropositive.

J is TRBJ1-3 and V is TRBV4-1; no clear D. The CDR3 is 15 residues long. Trimming cost V 1 base and J 0 bases, with 7 bases left between them. Per germline, CDR1 MGHRA and CDR2 YSYEKL. The CDR3 region has the DNA TGCGCCAGCAGCCAAGGGCTTCACTCTGGAAACACCATATATTTT. This encodes CASSQGLHSGNTIYF.

The chain combines TRBV6-5 with TRBJ2-4, with TRBD1 matching over 8 bases. V lost 2 bases, J lost 3 bases, and 3 bases stayed unmatched. This CDR3 has 15 amino acids. The germline V gene has CDR1 MNHEY and CDR2 SVGAGI. The CDR3 bases are TGTGCCAGCAGTTACGACAGGGGCAGCAAAAACATTCAGTACTTC. This gives the protein CASSYDRGSKNIQYF.

The rearrangement links TRBV29-1 to TRBJ1-3; 9 bases line up with TRBD1. CDR3 length equals 14 residues. From germline, CDR1 is SQVTM and CDR2 ANQGSEA. V was clipped by 6 bases and J by 4 bases; unmatched bases: 7. Written as DNA, the CDR3 is TGCAGCGTGCGCGGGACAGGGTGGGGAAACACCATATATTTT. This translates into CSVRGTGWGNTIYF.

The V gene is TRBV19, the J gene TRBJ2-1; TRBD2 agrees at 8 bases. This CDR3 comprises 15 residues. CDR1 and CDR2 (germline): LNHDA, SQIVND (reference sequence). The junction had 11 bases not matched to a gene; V was cut back by 6 bases and J by 7 bases. The CDR3 DNA sequence: TGTGCCAGTAGCGCGGAGGCAAGCGGGAGAAATGAGCAGTTCTTC. This sequence encodes CASSAEASGRNEQFF. Together with reference TRBV19 and TRBJ2-1, the CDR3 gives the full variable domain: DGGITQSPKYLFRKEGQNVTLSCEQNLNHDAMYWYRQDPGQGLRLIYYSQIVNDFQKGDIAEGYSVSREKKESFPLTVTSAQKNPTAFYLCASSAEASGRNEQFFGPGTRLTVL.

The CDR3 is CASSPRGAGDTGELFF. DNA of the CDR3: TGTGCCAGCTCACCACGGGGAGCGGGTGACACCGGGGAGCTGTTTTTT. This chain uses TRBV18 with TRBJ2-2; D may be TRBD2 (6 bases). Germline assignment: CDR1 KGHSH and CDR2 LQKENI. With 1 base removed from V and 3 bases from J, the gap between germline ends came to 12 bases. The CDR3 is 16 residues long.

The V gene is TRBV5-4, the J gene TRBJ2-2; tentative D call: TRBD1 (6 bases). V lost 2 bases and J lost 3, with 8 bases in between. The germline gives CDR1 SGHNT, CDR2 YYREEE (reference sequence). CDR3 size: 14 residues. This CDR3 is CASSFQGYTGELFF. CDR3 in DNA: TGTGCCAGCAGCTTCCAGGGGTACACCGGGGAGCTGTTTTTT. Full variable domain (missing parts from reference TRBV5-4 and TRBJ2-2): ETGVTQSPTHLIKTRGQQVTLRCSSQSGHNTVSWYQQALGQGPQFIFQYYREEENGRGNFPPRFSGLQFPNYSSELNVNALELDDSALYLCASSFQGYTGELFFGEGSRLTVL.

The rearrangement joins TRBV6-1 to TRBJ1-5, with D possibly matching TRBD1 (6 bases). This CDR3 comprises 17 residues. Germline CDR1 is MNHNS and CDR2 is SASEGT. Trimming shortened V by 1 base and J by 2 bases, and 15 bases separated the two germline ends. Written as DNA, the CDR3 is TGTGCCAGCAGTGAAGGGCGGGGGCGCTTGGGCAATCAGCCCCAGCATTTT. Its translation: CASSEGRGRLGNQPQHF.

V usage is TRBV6-6 and J usage is TRBJ1-4; a weak D match, TRBD1 (5 bases). V gave up 7 bases and J gave up 7 bases, with 10 bases separating them. The V gene's germline CDR1 is MNHNY and CDR2 SVGAGI (reference sequence). This CDR3 spans 12 amino acids. CDR3: CASTGGGEKLFF. For the CDR3, the DNA is TGTGCCAGCACGGGGGGGGGTGAAAAACTGTTTTTT.

The chain is built from TRBV5-1 and TRBJ2-5, with 11 bases lining up with TRBD2. Looked up from germline, CDR1 is SGHRS and CDR2 is YFSETQ. CDR3 length equals 15 residues. V shed 0 bases, J shed 5 bases, and the junction held 3 bases outside the gene matches. This chain's CDR3 is CASSLVAGGPETQYF. For the CDR3, the DNA is TGCGCCAGCAGCTTGGTAGCGGGAGGGCCGGAGACCCAGTACTTC. Full variable domain (outside the CDR3, taken from reference TRBV5-1 and TRBJ2-5): KAGVTQTPRYLIKTRGQQVTLSCSPISGHRSVSWYQQTPGQGLQFLFEYFSETQRNKGNFPGRFSGRQFSNSRSEMNVSTLELGDSALYLCASSLVAGGPETQYFGPGTRLLVL.

V and J are TRBV30 and TRBJ2-7; 7 bases map to TRBD1. Germline V lookup: CDR1 GTSNPN, CDR2 SVGIG (reference sequence). The J segment lost 4 bases and the V segment lost 3 bases, leaving 6 bases of the junction unmatched. The CDR3 sequence is 13 residues long. The CDR3 DNA follows: TGTGCCTGGAGGAGGACAGGTTTGTACGAGCAGTACTTC. The encoded protein is CAWRRTGLYEQYF.

The chain recombines TRBV28 with TRBJ1-2; D unclear. This CDR3 has 14 residues. Trimming took 2 bases from V and 4 from J, leaving 11 bases between them. CDR1 and CDR2 (germline): MDHEN, SYDVKM. CDR3: CASSLMLKAYGYTF. CDR3 DNA: TGTGCCAGCAGTTTAATGCTGAAAGCCTATGGCTACACCTTC.

The V and J genes are TRBV19 and TRBJ1-3; TRBD1 matches at 10 bases. After removal of 5 bases from V and 3 bases from J, the junction contained 10 bases not matched to a gene. The CDR3 consists of 17 residues. Germline CDR1 and CDR2: LNHDA and SQIVND (reference sequence). Here the CDR3 reads CASSLTATGGIGNTIYF. DNA of the CDR3: TGTGCCAGTAGTTTAACCGCGACAGGGGGCATTGGAAACACCATATATTTT.

This rearrangement joins TRBV2 to TRBJ2-7, with TRBD1 as a possible D gene (6 bases). The CDR3 is 14 residues long. Germline CDR1 reads SNHLY; CDR2 reads FYNNEI. Trimming took 6 bases from V and 2 from J, leaving 14 bases between them. In nucleotides, the CDR3 is TGTGCCAGCAGGGAACAGGGCGGACCCTACGAGCAGTACTTC. Translated: CASREQGGPYEQYF.

The CDR3 nucleotides are TGTGCCACCAGCAGGGGCAGGGGAAGCAATCAGCCCCAGCATTTT. Residues: CATSRGRGSNQPQHF. The chain uses TRBV15 and TRBJ1-5; D may be TRBD1 (6 bases). Germline assignment: CDR1 LNHNV and CDR2 YYDKDF (reference sequence). With 3 bases removed from V and 1 base from J, the gap between germline ends came to 10 bases. CDR3 length: 15 amino acids.

V gene TRBV9 combines with J gene TRBJ1-3; D is ambiguous. The CDR3 consists of 13 residues. V lost 3 bases to trimming and J lost 4 bases, with 8 bases between them. Germline V gene data show CDR1 as SGDLS and CDR2 as YYNGEE. The CDR3 nucleotides read TGTGCCAGCAGCGCCGCAGAAGGAAACACCATATATTTT. It yields the protein CASSAAEGNTIYF.